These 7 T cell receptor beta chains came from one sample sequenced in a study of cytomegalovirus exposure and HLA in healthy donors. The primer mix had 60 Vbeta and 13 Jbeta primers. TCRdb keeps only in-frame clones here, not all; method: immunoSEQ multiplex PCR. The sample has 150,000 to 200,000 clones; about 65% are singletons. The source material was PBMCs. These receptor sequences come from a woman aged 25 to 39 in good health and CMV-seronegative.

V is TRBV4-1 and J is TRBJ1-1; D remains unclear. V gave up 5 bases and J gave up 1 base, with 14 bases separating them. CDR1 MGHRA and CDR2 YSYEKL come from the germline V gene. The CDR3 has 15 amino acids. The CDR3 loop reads CASSAPLTGNTEAFF. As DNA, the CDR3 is TGCGCCAGCAGCGCCCCCCTTACGGGGAACACTGAAGCTTTCTTT.

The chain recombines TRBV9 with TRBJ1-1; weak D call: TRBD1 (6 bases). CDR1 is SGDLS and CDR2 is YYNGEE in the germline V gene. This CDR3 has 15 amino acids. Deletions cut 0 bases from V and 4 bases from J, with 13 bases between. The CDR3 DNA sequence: TGTGCCAGCAGCGTAGTACAGGGATCGGGCACTGAAGCTTTCTTT. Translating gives CASSVVQGSGTEAFF.

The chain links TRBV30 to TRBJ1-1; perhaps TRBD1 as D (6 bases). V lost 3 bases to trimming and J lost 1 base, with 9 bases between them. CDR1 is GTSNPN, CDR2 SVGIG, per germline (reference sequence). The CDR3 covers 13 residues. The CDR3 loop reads CAWRWGQNTEAFF. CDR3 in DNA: TGTGCCTGGAGGTGGGGACAGAACACTGAAGCTTTCTTT. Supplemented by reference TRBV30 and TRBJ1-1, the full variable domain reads SQTIHQWPATLVQPVGSPLSLECTVEGTSNPNLYWYRQAAGRGLQLLFYSVGIGQISSEVPQNLSASRPQDRQFILSSKKLLLSDSGFYLCAWRWGQNTEAFFGQGTRLTVV.

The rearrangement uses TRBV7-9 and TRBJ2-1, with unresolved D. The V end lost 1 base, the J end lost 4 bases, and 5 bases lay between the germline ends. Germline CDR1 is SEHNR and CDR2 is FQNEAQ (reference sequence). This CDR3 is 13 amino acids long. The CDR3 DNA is TGTGCCAGCAGCTTAGATTCGTACAATGAGCAGTTCTTC. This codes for CASSLDSYNEQFF.

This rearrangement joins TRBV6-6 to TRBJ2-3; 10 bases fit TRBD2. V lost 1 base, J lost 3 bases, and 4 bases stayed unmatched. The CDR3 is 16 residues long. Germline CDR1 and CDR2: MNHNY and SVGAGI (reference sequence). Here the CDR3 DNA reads TGTGCCAGCAGTTACTTAGGGACTAGCGAAACAGATACGCAGTATTTT. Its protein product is CASSYLGTSETDTQYF.

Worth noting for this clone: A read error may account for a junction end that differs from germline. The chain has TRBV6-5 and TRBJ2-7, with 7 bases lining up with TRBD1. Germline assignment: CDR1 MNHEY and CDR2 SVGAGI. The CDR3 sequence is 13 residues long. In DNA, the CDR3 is TGTGCCAGCAGCCGGGACAGCTCCCACGAGCAGTACTTC. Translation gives CASSRDSSHEQYF.

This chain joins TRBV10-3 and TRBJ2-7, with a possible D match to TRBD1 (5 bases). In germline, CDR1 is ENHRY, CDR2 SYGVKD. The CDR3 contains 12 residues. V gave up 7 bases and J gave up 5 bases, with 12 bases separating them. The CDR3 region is CAITVQGDEQYF. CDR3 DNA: TGTGCCATCACCGTACAAGGGGACGAGCAGTACTTC.